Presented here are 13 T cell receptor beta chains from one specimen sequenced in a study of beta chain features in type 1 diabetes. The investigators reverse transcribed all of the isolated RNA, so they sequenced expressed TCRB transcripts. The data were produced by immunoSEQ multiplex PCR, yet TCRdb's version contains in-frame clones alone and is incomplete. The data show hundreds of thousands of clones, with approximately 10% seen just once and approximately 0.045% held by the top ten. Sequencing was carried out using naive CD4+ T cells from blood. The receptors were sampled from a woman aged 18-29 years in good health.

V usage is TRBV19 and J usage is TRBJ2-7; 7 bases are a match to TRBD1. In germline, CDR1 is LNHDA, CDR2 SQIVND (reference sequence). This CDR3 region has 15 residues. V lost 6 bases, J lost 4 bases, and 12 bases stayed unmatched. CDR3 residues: CASRASQGYKYEQYF. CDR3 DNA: TGTGCCAGTAGGGCGTCACAGGGGTACAAGTACGAGCAGTACTTC.

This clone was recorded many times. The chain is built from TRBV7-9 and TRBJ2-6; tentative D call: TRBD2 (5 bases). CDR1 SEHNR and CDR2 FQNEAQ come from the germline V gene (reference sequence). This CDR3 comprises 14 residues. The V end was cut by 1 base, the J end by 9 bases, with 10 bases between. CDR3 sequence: CASSLGWGDNVLTF. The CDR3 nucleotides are TGTGCCAGCAGCTTAGGATGGGGAGACAACGTCCTGACTTTC.

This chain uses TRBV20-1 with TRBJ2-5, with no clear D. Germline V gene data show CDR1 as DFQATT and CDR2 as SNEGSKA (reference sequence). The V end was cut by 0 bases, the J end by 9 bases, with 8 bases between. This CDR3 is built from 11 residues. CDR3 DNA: TGCAGTGCTAGAGATAGGGCATCCCAGTACTTC. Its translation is CSARDRASQYF.

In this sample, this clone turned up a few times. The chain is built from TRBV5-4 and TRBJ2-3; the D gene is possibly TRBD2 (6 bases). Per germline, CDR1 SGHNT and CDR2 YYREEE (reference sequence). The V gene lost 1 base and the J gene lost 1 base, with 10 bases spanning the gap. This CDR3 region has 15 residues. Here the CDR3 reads CASSLSGTGTDTQYF. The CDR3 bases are TGTGCCAGCAGCTTGTCCGGGACTGGCACAGATACGCAGTATTTT.

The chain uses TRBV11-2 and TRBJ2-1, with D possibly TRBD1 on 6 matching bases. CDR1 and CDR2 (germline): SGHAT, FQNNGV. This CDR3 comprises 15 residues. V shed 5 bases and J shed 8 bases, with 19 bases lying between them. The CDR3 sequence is CASSKHRVGGDEQFF. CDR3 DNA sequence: TGTGCCAGCAGCAAGCACAGGGTAGGAGGAGATGAGCAGTTCTTC.

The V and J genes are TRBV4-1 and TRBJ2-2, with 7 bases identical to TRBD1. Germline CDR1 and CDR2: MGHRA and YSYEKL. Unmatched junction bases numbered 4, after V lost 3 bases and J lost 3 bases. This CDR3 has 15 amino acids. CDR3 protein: CASSHGDRDTGELFF. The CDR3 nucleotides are TGCGCCAGCAGCCATGGGGACAGAGACACCGGGGAGCTGTTTTTT.

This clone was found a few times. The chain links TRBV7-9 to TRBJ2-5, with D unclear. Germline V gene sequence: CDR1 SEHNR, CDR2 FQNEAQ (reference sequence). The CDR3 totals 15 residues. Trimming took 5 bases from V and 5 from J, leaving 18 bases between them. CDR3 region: CASSPSGARLETQYF. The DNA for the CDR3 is TGTGCCAGCAGCCCGTCAGGTGCTCGGCTGGAGACCCAGTACTTC. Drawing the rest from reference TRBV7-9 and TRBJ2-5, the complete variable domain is DTGVSQNPRHKITKRGQNVTFRCDPISEHNRLYWYRQTLGQGPEFLTYFQNEAQLEKSRLLSDRFSAERPKGSFSTLEIQRTEQGDSAMYLCASSPSGARLETQYFGPGTRLLVL.

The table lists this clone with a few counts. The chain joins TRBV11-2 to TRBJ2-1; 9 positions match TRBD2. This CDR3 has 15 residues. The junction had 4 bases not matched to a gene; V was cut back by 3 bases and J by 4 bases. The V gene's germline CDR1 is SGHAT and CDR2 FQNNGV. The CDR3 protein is CASSLSGRRYNEQFF. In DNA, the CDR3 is TGTGCCAGCAGCTTGAGCGGGAGGCGATACAATGAGCAGTTCTTC.

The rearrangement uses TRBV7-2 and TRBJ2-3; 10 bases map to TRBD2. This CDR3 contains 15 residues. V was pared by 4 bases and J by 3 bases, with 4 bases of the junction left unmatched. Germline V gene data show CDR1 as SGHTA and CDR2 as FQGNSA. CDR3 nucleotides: TGTGCCAGCAGCTCACCTAGCGGGAGTACAGATACGCAGTATTTT. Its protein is CASSSPSGSTDTQYF.

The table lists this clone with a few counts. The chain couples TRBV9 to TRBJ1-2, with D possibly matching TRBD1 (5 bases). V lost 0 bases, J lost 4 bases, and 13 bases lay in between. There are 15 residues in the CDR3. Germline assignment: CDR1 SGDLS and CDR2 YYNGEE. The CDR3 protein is CASSVGTGGIYGYTF. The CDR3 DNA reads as TGTGCCAGCAGCGTAGGTACAGGAGGAATCTATGGCTACACCTTC.

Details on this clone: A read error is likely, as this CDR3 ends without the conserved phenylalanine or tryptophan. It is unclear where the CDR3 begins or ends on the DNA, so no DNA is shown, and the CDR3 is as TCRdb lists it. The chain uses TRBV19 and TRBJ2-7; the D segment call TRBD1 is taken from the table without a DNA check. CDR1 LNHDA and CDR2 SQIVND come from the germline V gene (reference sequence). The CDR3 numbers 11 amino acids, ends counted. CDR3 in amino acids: CASSIDDRRPT.

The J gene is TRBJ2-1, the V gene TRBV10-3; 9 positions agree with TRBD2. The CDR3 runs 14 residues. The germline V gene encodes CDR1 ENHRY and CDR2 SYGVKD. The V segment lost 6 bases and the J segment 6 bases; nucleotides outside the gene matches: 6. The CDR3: CAIRGETSGNEQFF. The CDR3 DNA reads TGTGCCATCAGAGGAGAGACTAGCGGCAATGAGCAGTTCTTC.

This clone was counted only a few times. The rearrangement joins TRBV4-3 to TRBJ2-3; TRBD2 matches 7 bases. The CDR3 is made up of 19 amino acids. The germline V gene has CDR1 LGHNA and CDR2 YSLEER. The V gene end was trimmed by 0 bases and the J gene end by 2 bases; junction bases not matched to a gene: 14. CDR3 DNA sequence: TGCGCCAGCAGCCAAGATCCCCGGACCCGCGGGGGATACACAGATACGCAGTATTTT. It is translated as CASSQDPRTRGGYTDTQYF.